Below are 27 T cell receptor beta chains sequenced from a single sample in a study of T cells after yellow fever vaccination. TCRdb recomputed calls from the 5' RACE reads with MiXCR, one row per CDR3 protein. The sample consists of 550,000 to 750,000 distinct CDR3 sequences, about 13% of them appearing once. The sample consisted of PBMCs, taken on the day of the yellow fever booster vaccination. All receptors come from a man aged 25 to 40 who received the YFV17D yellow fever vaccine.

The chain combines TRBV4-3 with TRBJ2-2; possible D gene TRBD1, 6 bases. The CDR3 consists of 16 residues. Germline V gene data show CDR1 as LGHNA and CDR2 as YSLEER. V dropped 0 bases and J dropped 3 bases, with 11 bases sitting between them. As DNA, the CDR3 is TGCGCCAGCAGCCAAGATAGACAGGCCTACACCGGGGAGCTGTTTTTT. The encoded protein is CASSQDRQAYTGELFF.

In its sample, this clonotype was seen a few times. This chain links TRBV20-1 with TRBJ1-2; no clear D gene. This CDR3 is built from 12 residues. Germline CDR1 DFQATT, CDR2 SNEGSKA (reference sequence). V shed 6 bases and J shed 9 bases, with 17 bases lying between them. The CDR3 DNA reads TGCAGTGCGACCAGCGTAGCGAGAAGCTACACCTTC. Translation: CSATSVARSYTF.

The CDR3, as DNA: TGTGCCACCAGTAGCTCGCGGGAGGCTGGGGAGCTGTTTTTT. Its protein is CATSSSREAGELFF. V is TRBV24-1 and J is TRBJ2-2, with TRBD2 matching over 8 bases. The CDR3 length is 14 residues. With 6 bases clipped from V and 8 bases from J, the junction kept 7 bases outside the gene matches. Germline V gene data show CDR1 as KGHDR and CDR2 as SFDVKD.

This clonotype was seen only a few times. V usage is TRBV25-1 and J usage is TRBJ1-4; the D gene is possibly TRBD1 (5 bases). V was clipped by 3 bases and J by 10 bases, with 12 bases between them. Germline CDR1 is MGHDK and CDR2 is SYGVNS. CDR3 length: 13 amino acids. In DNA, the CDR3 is TGTGCCAGCAGTGAGTTAGGGGTCGGAAAACTGTTTTTT. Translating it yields CASSELGVGKLFF.

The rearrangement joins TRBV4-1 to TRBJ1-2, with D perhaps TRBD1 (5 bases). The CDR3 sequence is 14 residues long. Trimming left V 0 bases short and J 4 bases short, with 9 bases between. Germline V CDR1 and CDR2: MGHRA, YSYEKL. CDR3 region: CASSQEKGFYGYTF. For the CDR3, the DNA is TGCGCCAGCAGCCAAGAGAAGGGGTTCTATGGCTACACCTTC.

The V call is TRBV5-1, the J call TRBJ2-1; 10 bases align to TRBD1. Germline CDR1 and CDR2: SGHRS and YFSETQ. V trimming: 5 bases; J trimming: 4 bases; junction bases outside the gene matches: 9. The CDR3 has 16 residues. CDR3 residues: CASSPPGQGTYNEQFF. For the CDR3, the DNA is TGCGCCAGCAGTCCCCCGGGACAGGGGACTTACAATGAGCAGTTCTTC.

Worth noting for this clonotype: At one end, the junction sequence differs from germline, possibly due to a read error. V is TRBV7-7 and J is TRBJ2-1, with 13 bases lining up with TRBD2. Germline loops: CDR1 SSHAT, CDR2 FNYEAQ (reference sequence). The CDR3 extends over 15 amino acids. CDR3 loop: CASSPGLAGWNEQFF. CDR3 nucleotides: TGTGCTAGCAGCCCGGGACTAGCGGGATGGAATGAGCAGTTCTTC. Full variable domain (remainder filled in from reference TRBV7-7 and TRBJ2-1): GAGVSQSPRYKVTKRGQDVTLRCDPISSHATLYWYQQALGQGPEFLTYFNYEAQPDKSGLPSDRFSAERPEGSISTLTIQRTEQRDSAMYRCASSPGLAGWNEQFFGPGTRLTVL.

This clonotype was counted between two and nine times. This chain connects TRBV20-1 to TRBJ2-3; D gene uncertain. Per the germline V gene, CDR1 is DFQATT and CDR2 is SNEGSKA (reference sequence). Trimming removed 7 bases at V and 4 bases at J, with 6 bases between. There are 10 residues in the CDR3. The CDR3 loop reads CSVYSDTQYF. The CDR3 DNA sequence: TGCAGTGTCTATTCAGATACGCAGTATTTT.

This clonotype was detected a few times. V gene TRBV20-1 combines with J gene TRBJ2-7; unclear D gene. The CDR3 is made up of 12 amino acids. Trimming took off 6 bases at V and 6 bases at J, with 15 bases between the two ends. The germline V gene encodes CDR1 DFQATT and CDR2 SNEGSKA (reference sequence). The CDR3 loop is CSAGQPLGEQYF. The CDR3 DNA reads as TGCAGTGCCGGCCAGCCCCTGGGCGAGCAGTACTTC.

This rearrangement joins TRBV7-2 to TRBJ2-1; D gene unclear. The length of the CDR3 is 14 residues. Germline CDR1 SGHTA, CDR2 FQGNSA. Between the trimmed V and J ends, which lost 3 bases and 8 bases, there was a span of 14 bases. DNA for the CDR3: TGTGCCAGCAGCTTGATGTTAAGCAATCATGAGCAGTTCTTC. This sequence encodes CASSLMLSNHEQFF.

CDR3 region: CASSRPATNEKLFF. As DNA, the CDR3 is TGTGCCAGCAGCCGACCTGCAACTAATGAAAAACTGTTTTTT. This sequence joins TRBV9 and TRBJ1-4; no clear D gene. The CDR3 runs 14 residues. Trimming pared 4 bases from V and 0 bases from J, leaving 7 bases between. Germline V gene data show CDR1 as SGDLS and CDR2 as YYNGEE.

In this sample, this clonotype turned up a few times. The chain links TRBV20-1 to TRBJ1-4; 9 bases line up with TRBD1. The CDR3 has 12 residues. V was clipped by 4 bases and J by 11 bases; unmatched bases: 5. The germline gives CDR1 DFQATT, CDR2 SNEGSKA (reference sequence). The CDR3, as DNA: TGCAGTGCTAAGGACAGGGGAGGGAAACTGTTTTTT. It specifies CSAKDRGGKLFF.

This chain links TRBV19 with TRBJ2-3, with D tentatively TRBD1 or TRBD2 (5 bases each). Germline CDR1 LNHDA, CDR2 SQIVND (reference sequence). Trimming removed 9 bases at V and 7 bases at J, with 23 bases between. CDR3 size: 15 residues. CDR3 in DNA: TGTGCCAGCTCTGACCCGGGACCGTCACACCATACGCAGTATTTT. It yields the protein CASSDPGPSHHTQYF.

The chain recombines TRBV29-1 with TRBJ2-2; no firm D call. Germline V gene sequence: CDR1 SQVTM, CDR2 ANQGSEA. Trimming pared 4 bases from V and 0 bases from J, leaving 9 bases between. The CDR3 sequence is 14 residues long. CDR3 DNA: TGCAGCGTTGGTTATAGCCCGAACACCGGGGAGCTGTTTTTT. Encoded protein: CSVGYSPNTGELFF.

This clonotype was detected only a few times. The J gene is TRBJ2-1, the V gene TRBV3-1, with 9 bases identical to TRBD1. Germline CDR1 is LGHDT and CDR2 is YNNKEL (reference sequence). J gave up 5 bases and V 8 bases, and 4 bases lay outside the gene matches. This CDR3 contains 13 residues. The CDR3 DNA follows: TGTGCCAGCGCTCGGACAGGGGACAATGAGCAGTTCTTC. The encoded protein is CASARTGDNEQFF.

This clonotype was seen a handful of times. CDR3 bases: TGTGCCACCAGCAGAGCCAAAAATAGCAATCAGCCCCAGCATTTT. Translating gives CATSRAKNSNQPQHF. The chain couples TRBV15 to TRBJ1-5; D unclear. CDR3 size: 15 residues. The germline V and J ends were trimmed by 1 base and 0 bases, with 7 bases remaining between them. The germline gives CDR1 LNHNV, CDR2 YYDKDF (reference sequence).

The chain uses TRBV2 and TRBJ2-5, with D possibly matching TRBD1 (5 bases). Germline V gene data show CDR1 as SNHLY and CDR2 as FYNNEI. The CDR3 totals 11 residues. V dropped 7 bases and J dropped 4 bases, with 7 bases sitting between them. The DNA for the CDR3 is TGTGCCAGCACAGGGCTAGAGACCCAGTACTTC. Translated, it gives CASTGLETQYF.

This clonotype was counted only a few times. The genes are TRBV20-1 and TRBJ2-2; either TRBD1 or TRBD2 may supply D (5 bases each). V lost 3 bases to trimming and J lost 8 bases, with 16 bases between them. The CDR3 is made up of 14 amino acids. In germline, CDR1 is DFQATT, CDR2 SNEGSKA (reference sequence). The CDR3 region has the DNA TGCAGTGCTAGTGGGGACCGCAGGAGAGGGGAGCTGTTTTTT. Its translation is CSASGDRRRGELFF.

The CDR3 sequence: CASSSTGPPGELFF. In DNA, the CDR3 is TGTGCCAGCAGCTCAACAGGGCCACCGGGGGAGCTGTTTTTT. J is TRBJ2-2 and V is TRBV5-5, with D possibly TRBD1 on 6 matching bases. The CDR3 contains 14 residues. Per the germline V gene, CDR1 is SGHKS and CDR2 is YYEKEE (reference sequence). V was cut by 3 bases and J by 8 bases, with 14 bases left in between.

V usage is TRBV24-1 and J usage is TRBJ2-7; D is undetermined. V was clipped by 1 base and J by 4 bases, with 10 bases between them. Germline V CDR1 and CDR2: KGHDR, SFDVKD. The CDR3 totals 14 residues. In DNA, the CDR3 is TGTGCCACCAGTGATTTAGGGCCGGCGTACGAGCAGTACTTC. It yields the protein CATSDLGPAYEQYF.

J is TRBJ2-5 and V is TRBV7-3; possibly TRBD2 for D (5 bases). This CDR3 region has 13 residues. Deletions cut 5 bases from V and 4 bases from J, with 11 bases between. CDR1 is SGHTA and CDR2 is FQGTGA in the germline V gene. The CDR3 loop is CASSPDYGETQYF. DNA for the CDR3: TGTGCCAGCAGCCCCGACTATGGAGAGACCCAGTACTTC.

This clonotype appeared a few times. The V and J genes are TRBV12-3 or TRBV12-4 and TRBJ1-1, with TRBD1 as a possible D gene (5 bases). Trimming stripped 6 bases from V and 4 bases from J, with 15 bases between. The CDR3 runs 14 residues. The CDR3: CASSLLPGGTEAFF. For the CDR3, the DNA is TGTGCCAGCAGCCTTTTACCGGGGGGCACTGAAGCTTTCTTT.

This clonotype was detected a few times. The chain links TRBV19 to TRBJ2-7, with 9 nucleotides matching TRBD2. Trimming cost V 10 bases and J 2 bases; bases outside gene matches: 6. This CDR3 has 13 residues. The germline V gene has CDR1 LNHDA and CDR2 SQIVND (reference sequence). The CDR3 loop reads CATLTSGAYEQYF. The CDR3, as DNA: TGTGCCACTTTGACTAGCGGAGCCTACGAGCAGTACTTC.

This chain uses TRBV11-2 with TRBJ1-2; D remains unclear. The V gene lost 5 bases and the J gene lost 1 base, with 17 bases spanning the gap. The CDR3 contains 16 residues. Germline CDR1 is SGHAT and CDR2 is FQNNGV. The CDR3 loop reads CASSAGRGPVNYGYTF. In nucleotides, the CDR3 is TGTGCCAGCAGCGCCGGACGAGGGCCGGTTAACTATGGCTACACCTTC.

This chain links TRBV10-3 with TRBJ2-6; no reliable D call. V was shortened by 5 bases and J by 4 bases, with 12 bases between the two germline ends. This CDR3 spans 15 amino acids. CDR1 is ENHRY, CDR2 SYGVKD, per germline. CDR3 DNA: TGTGCCATCAGTTCAGGCGGCCAGGGGGCCAACGTCCTGACTTTC. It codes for CAISSGGQGANVLTF.

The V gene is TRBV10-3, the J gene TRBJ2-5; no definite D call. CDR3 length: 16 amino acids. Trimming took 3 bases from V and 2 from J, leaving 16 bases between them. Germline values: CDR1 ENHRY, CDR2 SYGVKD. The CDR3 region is CAISDPGVSQQETQYF. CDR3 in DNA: TGTGCCATCAGTGACCCGGGCGTTTCTCAACAAGAGACCCAGTACTTC.

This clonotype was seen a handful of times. The chain's CDR3 is CASSFGQEETQYF. As DNA, the CDR3 is TGCGCCAGCAGCTTTGGGCAGGAAGAGACCCAGTACTTC. The genes are TRBV5-1 and TRBJ2-5, with D unresolved. Germline-derived CDR1 and CDR2 are SGHRS and YFSETQ. CDR3 length equals 13 residues. Trimming stripped 2 bases from V and 3 bases from J, with 8 bases between.